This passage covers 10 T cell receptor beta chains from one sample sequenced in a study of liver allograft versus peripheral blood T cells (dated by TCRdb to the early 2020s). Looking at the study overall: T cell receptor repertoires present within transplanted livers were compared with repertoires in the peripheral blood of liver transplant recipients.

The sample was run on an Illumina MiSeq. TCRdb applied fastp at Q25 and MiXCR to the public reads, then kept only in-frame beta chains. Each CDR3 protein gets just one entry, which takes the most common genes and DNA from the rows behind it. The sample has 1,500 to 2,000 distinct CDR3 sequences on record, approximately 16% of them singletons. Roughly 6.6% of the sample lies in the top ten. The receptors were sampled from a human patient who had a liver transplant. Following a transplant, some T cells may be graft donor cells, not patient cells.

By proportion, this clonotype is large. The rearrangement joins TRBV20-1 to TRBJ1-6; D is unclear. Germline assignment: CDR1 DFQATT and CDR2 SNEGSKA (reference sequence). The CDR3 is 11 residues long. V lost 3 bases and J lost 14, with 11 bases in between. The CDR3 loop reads CSARIGRSLHF. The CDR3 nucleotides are TGCAGTGCTAGGATTGGAAGATCCCTCCACTTT.

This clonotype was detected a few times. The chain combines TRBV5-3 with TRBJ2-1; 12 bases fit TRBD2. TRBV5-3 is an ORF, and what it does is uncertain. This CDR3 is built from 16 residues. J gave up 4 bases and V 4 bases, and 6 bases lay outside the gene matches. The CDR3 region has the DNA TGTGCCAGAAGCACTGGGACTAGCGGGTTGTACAATGAGCAGTTCTTC. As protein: CARSTGTSGLYNEQFF.

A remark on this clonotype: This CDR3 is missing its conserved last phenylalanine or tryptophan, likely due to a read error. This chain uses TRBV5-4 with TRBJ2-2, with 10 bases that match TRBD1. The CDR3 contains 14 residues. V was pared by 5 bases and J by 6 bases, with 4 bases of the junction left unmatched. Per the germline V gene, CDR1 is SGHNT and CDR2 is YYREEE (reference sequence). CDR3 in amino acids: CASRTGGGAGELFL. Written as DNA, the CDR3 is TGTGCCAGCAGGACAGGGGGCGGCGCCGGGGAGCTGTTTCTT.

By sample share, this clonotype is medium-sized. This CDR3 reads CASKTGSYNSPLHF. The CDR3 DNA reads as TGTGCCAGCAAAACAGGGTCCTATAATTCACCCCTCCACTTT. The V gene is TRBV7-2, the J gene TRBJ1-6; TRBD1 might be the D (6 bases). The CDR3 covers 14 residues. Trimming removed 7 bases from V and 1 base from J, with 8 bases in between. CDR1 is SGHTA and CDR2 is FQGNSA in the germline V gene.

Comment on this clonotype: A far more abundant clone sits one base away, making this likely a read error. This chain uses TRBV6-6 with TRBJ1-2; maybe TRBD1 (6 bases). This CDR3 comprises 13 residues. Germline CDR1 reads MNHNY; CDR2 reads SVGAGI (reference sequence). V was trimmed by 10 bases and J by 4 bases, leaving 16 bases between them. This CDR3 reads CATIWEGGYGYTF. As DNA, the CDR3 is TGTGCCACCATATGGGAGGGGGGCTATGGCTACACCTTC.

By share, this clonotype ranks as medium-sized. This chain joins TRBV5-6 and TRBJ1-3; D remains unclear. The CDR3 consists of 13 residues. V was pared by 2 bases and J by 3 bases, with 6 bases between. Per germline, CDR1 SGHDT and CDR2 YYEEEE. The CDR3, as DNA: TGTGCCAGCAGCTTTCTCGGTGGAAACACCATATATTTT. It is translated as CASSFLGGNTIYF.

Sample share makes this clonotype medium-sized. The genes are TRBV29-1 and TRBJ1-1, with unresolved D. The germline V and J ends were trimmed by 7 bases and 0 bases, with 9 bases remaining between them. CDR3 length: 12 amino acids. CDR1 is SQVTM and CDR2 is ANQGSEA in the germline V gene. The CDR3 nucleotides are TGCAGCGCCGTACACATGAACACTGAAGCTTTCTTT. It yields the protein CSAVHMNTEAFF.

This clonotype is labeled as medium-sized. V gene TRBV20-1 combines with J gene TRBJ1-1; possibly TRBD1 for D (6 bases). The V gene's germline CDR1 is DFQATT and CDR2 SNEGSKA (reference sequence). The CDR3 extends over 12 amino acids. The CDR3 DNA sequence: TGCAGACTACAGGGTGGAAGGACTGAAGCTTTCTTT. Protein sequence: CRLQGGRTEAFF.

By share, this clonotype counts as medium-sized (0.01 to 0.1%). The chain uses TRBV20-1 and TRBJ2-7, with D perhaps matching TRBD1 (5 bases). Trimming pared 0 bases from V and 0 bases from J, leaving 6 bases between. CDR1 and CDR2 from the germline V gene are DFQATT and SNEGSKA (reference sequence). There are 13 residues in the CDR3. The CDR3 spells CSARDQGSYEQYF. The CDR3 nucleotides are TGCAGTGCTAGAGATCAGGGCTCCTACGAGCAGTACTTC.

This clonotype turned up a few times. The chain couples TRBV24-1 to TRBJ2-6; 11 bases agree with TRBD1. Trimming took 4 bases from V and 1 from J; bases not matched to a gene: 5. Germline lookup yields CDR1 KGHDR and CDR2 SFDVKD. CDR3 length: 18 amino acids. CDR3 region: CATSDWDRGGSGANVLTF. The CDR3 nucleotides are TGTGCCACCAGTGACTGGGACAGGGGGGGGTCTGGGGCCAACGTCCTGACTTTC.